This record covers a single T cell receptor (beta chain). Each CDR3 protein gets one entry after TCRdb re-called the multiplex PCR reads with MiXCR. This table holds fewer than 20,000 distinct CDR3 sequences, around 49% found once. These data come from a study of breast tumors, draining lymph nodes, adjacent tissues. Germline V CDR1 and CDR2: DFQATT, SNEGSKA (reference sequence). CDR3 length equals 15 residues. The clonotype comes from a female donor with breast cancer. Some clones in this sample may be carry-over from other donors' samples. The gene calls are TRBV20-1 and TRBJ1-4; 7 positions agree with TRBD2. The DNA end is a closer match to TRBJ2-2, so the J assignment may be wrong. The sequenced sample consisted of tumor-adjacent breast tissue. In nucleotides, the CDR3 is TGCAGTGCTAGGATAGCGGGCGCGAACACCGGGGAGCTGTTTTTT. Translating it yields CSARIAGANTGELFF.